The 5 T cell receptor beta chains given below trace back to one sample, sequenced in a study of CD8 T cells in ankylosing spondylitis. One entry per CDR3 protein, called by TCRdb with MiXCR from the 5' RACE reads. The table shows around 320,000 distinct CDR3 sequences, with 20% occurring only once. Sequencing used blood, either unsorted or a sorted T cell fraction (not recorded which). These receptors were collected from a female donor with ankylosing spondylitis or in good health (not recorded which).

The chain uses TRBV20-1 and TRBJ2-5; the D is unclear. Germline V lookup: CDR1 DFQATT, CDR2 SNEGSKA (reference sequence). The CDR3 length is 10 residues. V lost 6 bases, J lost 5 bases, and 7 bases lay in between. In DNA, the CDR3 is TGCAGTGCCCTGATGGAGACCCAGTACTTC. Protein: CSALMETQYF.

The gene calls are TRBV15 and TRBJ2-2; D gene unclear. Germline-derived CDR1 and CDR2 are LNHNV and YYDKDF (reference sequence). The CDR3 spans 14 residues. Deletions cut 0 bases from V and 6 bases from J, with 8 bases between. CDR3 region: CATSRDYAPGELFF. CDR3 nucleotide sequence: TGTGCCACCAGCAGAGATTATGCCCCCGGGGAGCTGTTTTTT.

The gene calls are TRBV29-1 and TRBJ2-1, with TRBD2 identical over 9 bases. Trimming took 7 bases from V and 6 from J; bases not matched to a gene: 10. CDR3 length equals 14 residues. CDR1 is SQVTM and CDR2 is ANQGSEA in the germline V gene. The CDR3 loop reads CSATIAGVTNEQFF. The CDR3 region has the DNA TGCAGCGCCACGATAGCGGGAGTAACCAATGAGCAGTTCTTC.

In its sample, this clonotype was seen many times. Here the CDR3 reads CSARDIRGTGSYEQYF. The CDR3 nucleotides read TGCAGTGCTAGAGATATCCGGGGTACAGGCTCCTACGAGCAGTACTTC. The chain is built from TRBV20-1 and TRBJ2-7; perhaps D is TRBD1 or TRBD2 (5 bases each). Germline values: CDR1 DFQATT, CDR2 SNEGSKA (reference sequence). V was cut by 0 bases and J by 0 bases, with 15 bases left in between. This CDR3 has 16 amino acids.

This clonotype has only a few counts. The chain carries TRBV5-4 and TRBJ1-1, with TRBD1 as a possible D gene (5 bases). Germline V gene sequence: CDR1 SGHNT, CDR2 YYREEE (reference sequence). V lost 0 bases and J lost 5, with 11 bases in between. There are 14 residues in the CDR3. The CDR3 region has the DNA TGTGCCAGCAGCTTGGGACGCCAGGGAACTGAAGCTTTCTTT. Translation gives CASSLGRQGTEAFF.